This T cell receptor (beta chain) was sequenced in a study of blood T cell repertoires in COVID-19. As for the study in general: In each case, the material was cDNA or gDNA derived from T cells, B-cell-depleted T cells, or PBMCs.

Study processing details: Scientists estimated how many nucleated cells there were by amplifying reference gene primers. Some clones are missing from TCRdb's copy, which holds only in-frame ones; the method was immunoSEQ multiplex PCR. V, J and clone size derive from that table, while D and trimming were established from the DNA sequence. The sample lists tens of thousands of clones, 65% to 80% seen once, with approximately 51% in the top ten. The CDR3 is 14 residues long. Looked up from germline, CDR1 is LGHDT and CDR2 is YNNKEL (reference sequence). Germline trimming cut 8 bases from V and 9 bases from J; bases unmatched to any gene: 10. This clone was picked up a small number of times.

The sample taken for sequencing was peripheral blood. This chain connects TRBV3-1 (or the pseudogene TRBV3-2) to TRBJ2-1, with 10 nucleotides matching TRBD1. The clonotype originates from a human donor in a cohort sampled during active COVID-19. CDR3 protein: CASGGDRGKGEQFF. The CDR3 region has the DNA TGTGCCAGCGGGGGGGACAGGGGTAAGGGTGAGCAGTTCTTC.